This T cell receptor (beta chain) emerged from a study of spatial heterogeneity in lung cancer. Time point noted: blood at routine non-recurrence follow-up after resection. This clonotype was recorded a few times. V gave up 5 bases and J gave up 7 bases, with 15 bases separating them. CDR1 and CDR2 (germline): MNHEY, SMNVEV (reference sequence). This CDR3 has 14 residues. Using its own MiXCR run on the 5' RACE reads, TCRdb lists one record per CDR3 protein. The table lists under 150,000 distinct CDR3 sequences, 10% to 11% of them singletons. Sequenced here: PBMCs, sampled at follow-up. The rearrangement joins TRBV27 to TRBJ2-1; D is unclear. This clonotype was sampled from a female donor with early-stage non-small cell lung cancer. The CDR3 here is CASSHVTAENEQFF. The CDR3 DNA reads TGTGCCAGCAGTCACGTTACTGCTGAGAATGAGCAGTTCTTC.